The source of this T cell receptor beta chain is a study of Ad26.COV2.S vaccination and SARS-CoV-2 variants (dated by TCRdb to the early 2020s). About the study as a whole: Vaccine-arm donors came from COV1001, a multicentre, randomized, double-blind, placebo-controlled phase I-IIa trial of Ad26.COV2.S in healthy adults. Ad26.COV2.S was given intramuscularly at 5x10^10 or 1x10^11 viral particles, as a single shot or as two shots 56 days apart. Investigators did not know the trial group allocation while performing experiments and assessing outcomes. Participants in the trial were split at random into five groups of five each, receiving low-dose or high-dose Ad26.COV2.S once or twice, or else placebo on both occasions. The TCR-sequenced set comprised around 32 samples: around 20 Ad26.COV2.S vaccine recipients, 5 placebo recipients and 8 SARS-CoV-2 convalescent individuals. Sequencing of the TCRbeta repertoire served to evaluate the specificity and breadth of SARS-CoV-2-reactive T cell receptors following Ad26.COV2.S vaccination. Here is what the overall study found, with its caveats: After vaccination, spike-specific CD8+ and CD4+ T cell responses were reported to show substantial breadth. It was noted by the authors that total T cell responses may have been underestimated by the TCR breadth and depth analyses. Spike-specific TCR breadth was higher in Ad26.COV2.S recipients than in placebo recipients (P = 0.0014). The study was not powered to compare responses between vaccine doses or regimens. Non-spike TCR breadth was comparable between vaccine and placebo recipients, consistent with the vaccine containing only spike.

The immunoSEQ Assay was the method used to sequence TCRbeta CDR3 regions. After extraction, genomic DNA underwent amplification by bias-controlled multiplex PCR, followed by high-throughput sequencing. The study's own analysis went as follows. To quantify the absolute abundance of each unique TCRbeta CDR3 region, sequences were collapsed and filtered. Usable DNA was measured by amplifying reference genes present in all nucleated cells, and TCRbeta template counts were normalized to that usable DNA to estimate T cell fraction. Repertoire TCRs were annotated as SARS-CoV-2-specific by exact matching of V gene, CDR3 amino acid sequence and J gene to a known reactive TCR set. MIRA supplied the reference SARS-CoV-2 TCR set, which was filtered for enrichment in COVID-19-positive ImmuneCODE repertoires so that public or cross-reactive TCRs were removed. Based on the MIRA antigens, annotated TCRs were further analysed at the level of specific ORF or position within ORF. Depth was the summed frequency of annotated unique rearrangements, while breadth was defined as annotated unique rearrangements over total unique productive rearrangements. Two-sided Wilcoxon rank-sum tests were applied when comparing TCR breadth between groups. The immuneACCESS repertoire file appears here via TCRdb, limited to in-frame rearrangements. These files lack a portion of the clones; in checked studies, under half of the deficit traces to unresolved V genes, and the cause of the others is not known. The V and J calls and clone size come from that table; D and trimming were worked out from the DNA. Across this sample there are a few hundred thousand clones, with about four fifths seen only once. The ten largest clones add up to just under 7.5% of the sample.

Notes on this clone: Its antigen remains unidentified. Base qualities are not at hand, and no much larger clone is one base apart.

The intended sense of this specimen's treatment or condition label: roughly 18 received Ad26.COV2.S at low or high dose, single or two shots; a few received placebo; per-sample allocation not given. For vaccine and placebo recipients, the sequenced repertoires came from samples collected on day 63 after the first injection. In Cohort 1b, about 27 adults aged 18-55 years were enrolled at a single site in Boston, USA, between 29 July and 7 August 2020. As a vaccine, Ad26.COV2.S was a replication-incompetent adenovirus type 26 vector that expressed a prefusion-stabilized SARS-CoV-2 spike protein derived from the original Wuhan strain. Sample: peripheral blood, taken in a trial of Ad26.COV2.S vaccine versus placebo. This TCR derives from a person aged 18-65 years who received the Ad26.COV2.S COVID-19 vaccine or a placebo.

The CDR3 amino acid sequence is: CASTPTSRGSGYEQYF. In nucleotide form, the sequence is TGTGCCAGCACCCCAACCTCACGCGGGTCGGGCTACGAGCAGTACTTC. In this chain, TRBV7-4 is recombined with TRBJ2-7, with a tentative D gene TRBD2 over 5 matching bases. The junction carries 22 bases between V and J, which are trimmed by 7 bases and 3 bases respectively. Reading from cysteine to phenylalanine, the CDR3 counts 16 amino acids. The DNA shown is the 48-base CDR3, in frame from base 1. Based on the germline V gene, the CDR1 and CDR2 sequences are SGHVT and SQSDAQ.